Listed here are 27 T cell receptor beta chains from one sample, sequenced in a study of cytomegalovirus exposure and HLA in healthy donors. The PCR made use of 60 Vbeta and 13 Jbeta primers. Produced via immunoSEQ multiplex PCR; TCRdb's table is partial and in-frame only. The table lists around 150,000 clones, 68% of them singletons, with 1.4% to 1.5% in the top ten. Specimen: PBMCs. Receptors originate from a man aged 45-65 years in good health and CMV-seronegative.

The gene calls are TRBV2 and TRBJ2-3, with 9 positions matching TRBD2. The CDR3 is 15 amino acids. V gave up 6 bases and J gave up 0 bases; unmatched junction bases: 4. CDR1 and CDR2 (germline): SNHLY, FYNNEI. Here the CDR3 reads CASRGTSGSTDTQYF. The CDR3 bases are TGTGCCAGCAGAGGCACTAGCGGGAGCACAGATACGCAGTATTTT.

The sample holds a few counts of this clone. V and J are TRBV5-1 and TRBJ2-7; D uncertain. This CDR3 is built from 15 residues. V was pared by 5 bases and J by 2 bases, with 17 bases between. Germline values: CDR1 SGHRS, CDR2 YFSETQ. CDR3 bases: TGCGCCAGCAGTTCCGTCCCTTCTTCGGCCTACGAGCAGTACTTC. Protein product: CASSSVPSSAYEQYF.

The J gene is TRBJ2-7, the V gene TRBV6-1; TRBD1 matches at 7 bases. CDR1 and CDR2 (germline): MNHNS, SASEGT. CDR3 size: 14 residues. J lost 0 bases, V lost 5 bases, and 4 bases had no gene match. CDR3 DNA sequence: TGTGCCAGCAGTAGGACAGGCGGCTCCTACGAGCAGTACTTC. Protein: CASSRTGGSYEQYF.

This clone has just a few counts. V and J are TRBV19 and TRBJ1-5; no clear D gene. The V gene's germline CDR1 is LNHDA and CDR2 SQIVND (reference sequence). The CDR3 is made up of 14 amino acids. The V gene lost 6 bases and the J gene lost 3 bases, with 12 bases spanning the gap. CDR3 DNA sequence: TGTGCCAGTAGAGCGGAACAGCCCAATCAGCCCCAGCATTTT. Translating it yields CASRAEQPNQPQHF.

This chain connects TRBV19 to TRBJ2-7, with D maybe TRBD1 (6 bases). Trimming shortened V by 5 bases and J by 2 bases, and 10 bases separated the two germline ends. CDR3 length: 13 residues. Germline assignment: CDR1 LNHDA and CDR2 SQIVND (reference sequence). This chain's CDR3 is CASSLTGPYEQYF. CDR3 DNA sequence: TGTGCCAGTAGTTTGACAGGACCCTACGAGCAGTACTTC.

J is TRBJ1-5 and V is TRBV28; 7 nucleotides line up with TRBD1. With V trimmed by 5 bases and J by 6 bases, 4 bases remained unmatched. Germline values: CDR1 MDHEN, CDR2 SYDVKM. The CDR3 consists of 13 residues. As DNA, the CDR3 is TGTGCCAGCAGTCGGACAGGAAGTCAGCCCCAGCATTTT. It is translated as CASSRTGSQPQHF.

V and J are TRBV6-1 and TRBJ2-1, with 9 bases lining up with TRBD1. Germline V gives CDR1 MNHNS, CDR2 SASEGT. This CDR3 has 14 residues. Trimming at V came to 11 bases and at J to 8 bases, leaving 13 bases not matched to a gene. The DNA for the CDR3 is TGTGCCGTACAGGGGGCAGGGTCCGGGGATGAGCAGTTCTTC. Amino acid sequence: CAVQGAGSGDEQFF.

This sequence joins TRBV10-1 and TRBJ2-7, with D possibly matching TRBD1 (6 bases). Germline values: CDR1 WNHNN, CDR2 SYGVQD (reference sequence). The CDR3 consists of 14 residues. Deletions cut 7 bases from V and 5 bases from J, with 18 bases between. Here the CDR3 reads CASKVTQQGNEQYF. The CDR3 nucleotides read TGCGCCAGCAAAGTGACTCAACAGGGAAACGAGCAGTACTTC.

V and J are TRBV9 and TRBJ1-6; 9 positions agree with TRBD1. This CDR3 is built from 16 residues. Germline values: CDR1 SGDLS, CDR2 YYNGEE. The V and J ends lost 4 bases and 8 bases, in that order; junction bases with no gene match: 10. The CDR3 here is CASSLRLDRGDSPLHF. CDR3 DNA sequence: TGTGCCAGCAGCCTCCGTCTAGACAGGGGGGATTCACCCCTCCACTTT.

The J gene is TRBJ2-3, the V gene TRBV5-1; no clear D. Germline-derived CDR1 and CDR2 are SGHRS and YFSETQ. The CDR3 spans 14 residues. Trimming left V 4 bases short and J 5 bases short, with 14 bases between. The CDR3 DNA follows: TGCGCCAGCAGCAAACAATCTGTCCAAGATACGCAGTATTTT. It codes for CASSKQSVQDTQYF. The variable domain in full, completed from reference TRBV5-1 and TRBJ2-3, reads KAGVTQTPRYLIKTRGQQVTLSCSPISGHRSVSWYQQTPGQGLQFLFEYFSETQRNKGNFPGRFSGRQFSNSRSEMNVSTLELGDSALYLCASSKQSVQDTQYFGPGTRLTVL.

The chain has TRBV27 and TRBJ1-5, with 7 bases matching TRBD1. This CDR3 has 14 amino acids. CDR1 is MNHEY and CDR2 is SMNVEV in the germline V gene (reference sequence). The junction had 6 bases not matched to a gene; V was cut back by 6 bases and J by 4 bases. CDR3 amino acids: CASSPGTVNQPQHF. DNA of the CDR3: TGTGCCAGCAGCCCAGGGACAGTTAATCAGCCCCAGCATTTT.

The chain carries TRBV5-6 and TRBJ1-3, with a possible D match to TRBD1 (5 bases). This CDR3 region has 14 residues. Trimming took off 0 bases at V and 1 base at J, with 5 bases between the two ends. Germline CDR1 and CDR2: SGHDT and YYEEEE. DNA of the CDR3: TGTGCCAGCAGCTTGGGACAGTCTGGAAACACCATATATTTT. Its translation is CASSLGQSGNTIYF.

The V gene is TRBV5-1, the J gene TRBJ2-7; the D gene is possibly TRBD1 (5 bases). Germline loops: CDR1 SGHRS, CDR2 YFSETQ. The CDR3 extends over 15 amino acids. Trimming stripped 0 bases from V and 2 bases from J, with 12 bases between. CDR3 nucleotide sequence: TGCGCCAGCAGCTTGGGGCCTACAGGACCCTACGAGCAGTACTTC. Translated: CASSLGPTGPYEQYF.

The V gene is TRBV5-4, the J gene TRBJ2-3, with D unresolved. CDR1 and CDR2 from the germline V gene are SGHNT and YYREEE (reference sequence). Between the trimmed V and J ends, which lost 0 bases and 2 bases, there was a span of 10 bases. This CDR3 has 15 residues. The CDR3 DNA is TGTGCCAGCAGCTTGGATCCGGGTCCCACAGATACGCAGTATTTT. This sequence encodes CASSLDPGPTDTQYF.

This clone was seen a few times. CDR3: CASSFFVFIGGSNYGYTF. The DNA of the CDR3 is TGTGCCAGCAGCTTCTTTGTTTTCATAGGGGGCTCTAACTATGGCTACACCTTC. V is TRBV5-6 and J is TRBJ1-2, with 7 bases matching TRBD1. Germline V gene data show CDR1 as SGHDT and CDR2 as YYEEEE. The V gene end was trimmed by 2 bases and the J gene end by 0 bases; junction bases not matched to a gene: 13. The CDR3 covers 18 residues.

The CDR3 sequence is CASSLKTGLRQPQHF. DNA for the CDR3: TGTGCCAGTAGTCTCAAGACAGGGCTTCGTCAGCCCCAGCATTTT. The rearrangement links TRBV19 to TRBJ1-5; 7 nucleotides agree with TRBD1. Germline V gene lookup returns CDR1 LNHDA and CDR2 SQIVND (reference sequence). The CDR3 totals 15 residues. The J segment lost 6 bases and the V segment lost 5 bases, leaving 10 bases of the junction unmatched. Variable domain in full (rest from reference TRBV19 and TRBJ1-5): DGGITQSPKYLFRKEGQNVTLSCEQNLNHDAMYWYRQDPGQGLRLIYYSQIVNDFQKGDIAEGYSVSREKKESFPLTVTSAQKNPTAFYLCASSLKTGLRQPQHFGDGTRLSIL.

This clone has only one observation. The V gene is TRBV7-3, the J gene TRBJ2-3; D call uncertain. This CDR3 has 16 residues. CDR1 is SGHTA, CDR2 FQGTGA, per germline. The V end lost 2 bases, the J end lost 2 bases, and 14 bases lay between the germline ends. The CDR3 loop reads CASSLGARYSTDTQYF. CDR3 DNA sequence: TGTGCCAGCAGCTTAGGTGCCAGATATTCCACAGATACGCAGTATTTT.

In regard to this clone: The same CDR3 can be traced to other DNA sequences in this sample. The genes are TRBV2 and TRBJ1-5; TRBD1 is a possible D gene (5 bases). The CDR3 extends over 14 amino acids. The germline V gene has CDR1 SNHLY and CDR2 FYNNEI. The V end lost 6 bases, the J end lost 2 bases, and 11 bases lay between the germline ends. The chain's CDR3 is CASRGTAGNQPQHF. Written as DNA, the CDR3 is TGTGCCAGCAGGGGGACTGCCGGCAATCAGCCCCAGCATTTT. The complete variable domain, with remaining parts taken from reference TRBV2 and TRBJ1-5, reads EPEVTQTPSHQVTQMGQEVILRCVPISNHLYFYWYRQILGQKVEFLVSFYNNEISEKSEIFDDQFSVERPDGSNFTLKIRSTKLEDSAMYFCASRGTAGNQPQHFGDGTRLSIL.

J is TRBJ2-7 and V is TRBV15, with TRBD2 matching 9 bases. The germline gives CDR1 LNHNV, CDR2 YYDKDF (reference sequence). The CDR3 has 19 residues. Trimming cost V 0 bases and J 3 bases; bases outside gene matches: 15. The CDR3 sequence is CATSRDLGEFSGGLYEQYF. The CDR3 DNA follows: TGTGCCACCAGCAGAGATTTAGGGGAGTTTAGCGGGGGTCTCTACGAGCAGTACTTC.

The V and J genes are TRBV11-3 and TRBJ2-5, with D possibly being TRBD1 (6 bases). V was shortened by 5 bases and J by 4 bases, with 11 bases between the two germline ends. Germline CDR1 reads SGHNT; CDR2 reads YENEEA. The CDR3 is made up of 13 amino acids. The CDR3 sequence is CASSQQGTETQYF. In DNA, the CDR3 is TGTGCCAGCAGCCAACAGGGTACAGAGACCCAGTACTTC.

The rearrangement joins TRBV7-9 to TRBJ2-1; 11 bases match TRBD2. The V and J ends lost 5 bases and 12 bases, in that order; junction bases with no gene match: 3. Germline CDR1 SEHNR, CDR2 FQNEAQ (reference sequence). This CDR3 is built from 12 residues. The CDR3 here is CASSKLAGVQFF. The DNA for the CDR3 is TGTGCCAGCAGCAAACTAGCGGGGGTGCAGTTCTTC.

The chain is built from TRBV10-3 and TRBJ2-3, with TRBD2 matching 10 bases. Germline loops: CDR1 ENHRY, CDR2 SYGVKD. The CDR3 has 14 amino acids. The junction had 4 bases not matched to a gene; V was cut back by 10 bases and J by 0 bases. The DNA of the CDR3 is TGTGCCACCTCTAGCGGGGGCAGCACAGATACGCAGTATTTT. Translating it yields CATSSGGSTDTQYF.

This clone was found a few times. The chain carries TRBV21-1 and TRBJ2-3; the table's D call, TRBD2, was not checked against the DNA. TRBV21-1 is an annotated pseudogene. CDR3 length: 15 amino acids. The CDR3 loop reads CASSKVEGSTDTQYF. CDR3 DNA: TGTGCCAGCAGCAAAGTAGAGGGCAGCACAGATACGCAGTATTTT.

Comment on this clone: In the same sample, other DNA sequences code for this CDR3. The chain couples TRBV10-3 to TRBJ2-7; the match to TRBD2 covers 8 bases. V dropped 3 bases and J dropped 1; count of bases not matched to a gene: 5. Germline V gene data show CDR1 as ENHRY and CDR2 as SYGVKD. The CDR3 consists of 15 residues. CDR3 region: CAISDSGGPSYEQYF. CDR3 bases: TGTGCCATCAGTGACAGCGGGGGCCCTTCCTACGAGCAGTACTTC.

This clone was recorded a few times. V is TRBV10-1 and J is TRBJ1-2; D unclear. The CDR3 length is 12 residues. Between the trimmed V and J ends, which lost 8 bases and 5 bases, there was a span of 12 bases. Germline CDR1 WNHNN, CDR2 SYGVQD (reference sequence). The CDR3 nucleotides are TGCGCCAGCGCCAGAAAACAATATGGCTACACCTTC. Residues: CASARKQYGYTF.

The chain is built from TRBV28 and TRBJ1-5; no clear D. V gave up 4 bases and J gave up 2 bases, with 12 bases separating them. Germline V CDR1 and CDR2: MDHEN, SYDVKM. CDR3 length: 15 amino acids. CDR3 sequence: CASSSRSRGNQPQHF. In DNA form, the CDR3 reads TGTGCCAGCAGTTCGAGGAGCAGAGGCAATCAGCCCCAGCATTTT.

The chain combines TRBV5-1 with TRBJ2-2; 8 bases map to TRBD1. V was clipped by 5 bases and J by 4 bases; unmatched bases: 1. This CDR3 has 13 amino acids. CDR1 SGHRS and CDR2 YFSETQ come from the germline V gene. The CDR3 DNA reads as TGCGCCAGCAGTACAGGGGGCACCGGGGAGCTGTTTTTT. Amino acids: CASSTGGTGELFF.